The present T cell receptor (beta chain) was sequenced within a study of shared T cell receptors in the human thymus. Assay used: immunoSEQ multiplex PCR; TCRdb lists only in-frame clones, some missing. Among over 650,000 clones, around 87% were seen once, and the ten largest hold just under 0.0095%. CDR3 length: 15 amino acids. With 0 bases clipped from V and 3 bases from J, the junction kept 4 bases outside the gene matches. Germline V gene data show CDR1 as SNHLY and CDR2 as FYNNEI. These data were likewise used in another study, on human thymus T cells.

The rearrangement joins TRBV2 to TRBJ1-1; 7 positions agree with TRBD1. This TCR derives from a boy under three years old with a congenital heart defect. The sequenced sample was thymocytes. CDR3 bases: TGTGCCAGCAGTGAAGCAGACAGGGAGTACACTGAAGCTTTCTTT. Amino acid sequence: CASSEADREYTEAFF.